The 13 T cell receptor beta chains listed next were all sequenced from one sample in a study of metastatic and nonmetastatic thyroid tumors. Patients had received no treatment of any kind before thyroid surgery. Through MiXCR, TCRdb re-clonotyped the PCR reads. The sample records approximately 60,000 clones, 25% to 35% being singletons. The source material was blood. The receptors derive from a female donor with papillary thyroid cancer or a benign thyroid nodule (not recorded which). Some clones in this sample may be carry-over from other donors' samples.

The chain carries TRBV19 and TRBJ1-6; D possibly corresponds to TRBD1 (6 bases). Germline V gene sequence: CDR1 LNHDA, CDR2 SQIVND (reference sequence). The CDR3 has 16 amino acids. V lost 3 bases to trimming and J lost 6 bases, with 15 bases between them. CDR3 amino acids: CASSIARGSGNSPLHF. The CDR3 DNA sequence: TGTGCCAGTAGTATCGCCAGGGGATCCGGTAATTCACCCCTCCACTTT.

This clone came up many times. The chain is built from TRBV5-1 and TRBJ2-5, with a weak D call TRBD1 (6 bases). The length of the CDR3 is 13 residues. V lost 0 bases and J lost 5, with 8 bases in between. The V gene's germline CDR1 is SGHRS and CDR2 YFSETQ. DNA for the CDR3: TGCGCCAGCAGCTTGGACAGGGTCGAGACCCAGTACTTC. Its translation is CASSLDRVETQYF.

Only a few counts were recorded for this clone. The gene calls are TRBV6-2 or TRBV6-3 and TRBJ2-7; 7 bases are a match to TRBD2. Germline CDR1 is MNHEY and CDR2 is SVGEGT. V dropped 6 bases and J dropped 5; count of bases not matched to a gene: 16. CDR3 length: 16 amino acids. The CDR3, as DNA: TGTGCCAGCAGCCCCCGGGTAAGCGCGGGAGACCACGAGCAGTACTTC. Its translation: CASSPRVSAGDHEQYF.

This clone was picked up a small number of times. J is TRBJ1-2 and V is TRBV7-9, with D uncertain. CDR3 length equals 13 residues. Germline V gives CDR1 SEHNR, CDR2 FQNEAQ (reference sequence). V lost 5 bases to trimming and J lost 4 bases, with 11 bases between them. The chain's CDR3 is CASSPAGSYGYTF. The CDR3 coding sequence is TGTGCCAGCAGCCCGGCAGGAAGCTATGGCTACACCTTC.

This clone was counted only a few times. The V call is TRBV20-1, the J call TRBJ2-2; 7 positions agree with TRBD2. Germline CDR1 and CDR2: DFQATT and SNEGSKA (reference sequence). There are 13 residues in the CDR3. Unmatched junction bases numbered 1, after V lost 0 bases and J lost 6 bases. CDR3 nucleotide sequence: TGCAGTGCTAGAGAGACTAGCCCCGGGGAGCTGTTTTTT. Protein product: CSARETSPGELFF.

This clone was counted only a few times. V usage is TRBV6-2 or TRBV6-3 and J usage is TRBJ2-7; 8 positions agree with TRBD2. The CDR3 consists of 14 residues. The germline gives CDR1 MNHEY, CDR2 SVGEGT. V dropped 6 bases and J dropped 0; count of bases not matched to a gene: 4. CDR3 bases: TGTGCCAGCAGCTATCGGGAGGGCTCCTACGAGCAGTACTTC. Translated: CASSYREGSYEQYF.

This clone was seen more than once but under ten times. The gene calls are TRBV6-1 and TRBJ1-1; D is possibly TRBD1 (6 bases). In germline, CDR1 is MNHNS, CDR2 SASEGT. The CDR3 has 14 residues. Trimming took 8 bases from V and 3 from J, leaving 16 bases between them. CDR3 bases: TGTGCCAGCTCGTGGAGAACAGGGCACACTGAAGCTTTCTTT. This encodes CASSWRTGHTEAFF.

The chain is built from TRBV5-1 and TRBJ1-2; D not certain. The V gene lost 0 bases and the J gene lost 4 bases, with 13 bases spanning the gap. The CDR3 consists of 15 residues. In germline, CDR1 is SGHRS, CDR2 YFSETQ. The chain's CDR3 is CASSLASIRGYGYTF. DNA for the CDR3: TGCGCCAGCAGCTTGGCATCCATCCGGGGCTATGGCTACACCTTC.

This clone was recorded only once. The gene calls are TRBV20-1 and TRBJ1-2; 8 bases fit TRBD1. Germline V gene lookup returns CDR1 DFQATT and CDR2 SNEGSKA (reference sequence). V shed 6 bases, J shed 0 bases, and the junction held 6 bases outside the gene matches. The CDR3 totals 14 residues. The CDR3 nucleotides read TGCAGTGCCACCGGGACAGGCTCTAACTATGGCTACACCTTC. Translated, it gives CSATGTGSNYGYTF.

This clone was found a few times. The same CDR3 arises from other DNA sequences in this sample as well. This chain uses TRBV28 with TRBJ2-7, with 9 bases fitting TRBD1. The V gene's germline CDR1 is MDHEN and CDR2 SYDVKM. V gave up 3 bases and J gave up 4 bases; unmatched junction bases: 10. The CDR3 consists of 16 residues. The CDR3 sequence: CASSFPKDRGGYEQYF. In DNA, the CDR3 is TGTGCCAGCAGTTTCCCTAAGGACAGGGGTGGGTACGAGCAGTACTTC.

The chain joins TRBV7-9 to TRBJ1-1; tentative D call: TRBD1 (6 bases). Germline loops: CDR1 SEHNR, CDR2 FQNEAQ (reference sequence). CDR3 length equals 14 residues. Trimming shortened V by 4 bases and J by 6 bases, and 15 bases separated the two germline ends. Here the CDR3 DNA reads TGTGCCAGCAGCTCACAGGGAGACGGCCCTGAAGCTTTCTTT. Protein product: CASSSQGDGPEAFF.

The J gene is TRBJ2-7, the V gene TRBV12-3 or TRBV12-4, with 7 positions matching TRBD1. The CDR3 covers 14 residues. Trimming at V came to 4 bases and at J to 2 bases, leaving 5 bases not matched to a gene. The CDR3 bases are TGTGCCAGCAGTTCTGGGGACAGCCCCTACGAGCAGTACTTC. This encodes CASSSGDSPYEQYF.

This clone was detected many times. The rearrangement uses TRBV20-1 and TRBJ2-5, with 12 bases aligning to TRBD2. Germline CDR1 and CDR2: DFQATT and SNEGSKA (reference sequence). CDR3 size: 17 residues. V lost 5 bases to trimming and J lost 7 bases; unmatched junction nucleotides: 17. As DNA, the CDR3 is TGCAGTGCTGCTGGGACTAGCGGGCCTTCCTCCCCAGGGACCCAGTACTTC. It yields the protein CSAAGTSGPSSPGTQYF.